The 21 T cell receptor beta chains presented below share a single source sample, sequenced in a study of T cell responses to AZD1222 COVID-19 vaccine. The repertoire was sequenced with immunoSEQ multiplex PCR; TCRdb's copy has only in-frame clones and lacks some. The sample holds some 150,000 clones, 70% to 90% seen once. The sample in question was peripheral blood, obtained on day 0 of AZD1222 vaccination. These TCRs come from an adult in good health.

This chain uses TRBV28 with TRBJ2-7, with 10 nucleotides matching TRBD2. CDR1 MDHEN and CDR2 SYDVKM come from the germline V gene. The CDR3 is 16 residues long. Trimming removed 2 bases from V and 4 bases from J; junction bases left unmatched: 8. CDR3 nucleotides: TGTGCCAGCAGTTTAGGAGGACCTAGCGGGGGTTACGAGCAGTACTTC. It translates to CASSLGGPSGGYEQYF.

The CDR3 loop is CASSLAGNTEAFF. CDR3 in DNA: TGTGCCAGCAGCTTGGCGGGGAACACTGAAGCTTTCTTT. The chain uses TRBV11-2 and TRBJ1-1; D unresolved. The V gene's germline CDR1 is SGHAT and CDR2 FQNNGV. The CDR3 has 13 amino acids. The ends were cut back, 3 bases at V and 1 base at J, with 6 bases in the middle.

The gene calls are TRBV11-2 and TRBJ2-1; D is possibly TRBD1 or TRBD2 (5 bases each). The germline gives CDR1 SGHAT, CDR2 FQNNGV. CDR3 length: 14 amino acids. V lost 10 bases and J 6 bases, leaving 19 bases between the germline ends. The chain's CDR3 is CATEGPPRTNEQFF. As DNA, the CDR3 is TGTGCCACCGAGGGGCCCCCACGGACCAATGAGCAGTTCTTC.

V usage is TRBV2 and J usage is TRBJ1-2; D is unresolved. V was cut by 2 bases and J by 6 bases, with 16 bases left in between. Germline-derived CDR1 and CDR2 are SNHLY and FYNNEI. The CDR3 is made up of 15 amino acids. In DNA form, the CDR3 reads TGTGCCAGCAGTGAACGGCCTGGCAGTATGGATGGCTACACCTTC. Translated, it gives CASSERPGSMDGYTF. Full variable domain (remainder filled in from reference TRBV2 and TRBJ1-2): EPEVTQTPSHQVTQMGQEVILRCVPISNHLYFYWYRQILGQKVEFLVSFYNNEISEKSEIFDDQFSVERPDGSNFTLKIRSTKLEDSAMYFCASSERPGSMDGYTFGSGTRLTVV.

V gene TRBV19 combines with J gene TRBJ1-1; possible D gene TRBD1, 5 bases. The germline V gene has CDR1 LNHDA and CDR2 SQIVND (reference sequence). The CDR3 sequence is 15 residues long. Trimming shortened V by 5 bases and J by 6 bases, and 19 bases separated the two germline ends. The CDR3 spells CASSPMTMGRAEAFF. In nucleotides, the CDR3 is TGTGCCAGTAGTCCTATGACAATGGGACGCGCTGAAGCTTTCTTT.

The gene calls are TRBV5-1 and TRBJ1-2, with a tentative D call TRBD1 (5 bases). Germline V gene lookup returns CDR1 SGHRS and CDR2 YFSETQ. The CDR3 has 14 residues. V lost 3 bases and J 8 bases, leaving 17 bases between the germline ends. CDR3 protein: CASSSDMAVGGYTF. CDR3 coding DNA: TGCGCCAGCAGCTCGGACATGGCGGTGGGAGGCTACACCTTC.

The gene calls are TRBV5-1 and TRBJ2-1; 8 positions agree with TRBD2. The CDR3 extends over 18 amino acids. Germline V gene data show CDR1 as SGHRS and CDR2 as YFSETQ. V dropped 4 bases and J dropped 4; count of bases not matched to a gene: 16. Here the CDR3 reads CASSPALEAGGVYNEQFF. The CDR3 DNA reads as TGCGCCAGCAGCCCGGCCCTCGAGGCGGGAGGCGTATACAATGAGCAGTTCTTC.

CDR3 amino acids: CASSLGAASGSYEQYF. DNA for the CDR3: TGTGCCAGCAGCTTAGGAGCGGCTAGCGGCTCCTACGAGCAGTACTTC. The rearrangement links TRBV7-8 to TRBJ2-7; 7 bases match TRBD2. CDR1 SGHVS and CDR2 FQNEAQ come from the germline V gene. The junction had 6 bases not matched to a gene; V was cut back by 1 base and J by 0 bases. This CDR3 has 16 residues.

The rearrangement uses TRBV7-9 and TRBJ2-5; D might be TRBD2 (6 bases). The CDR3 is 14 residues long. V shed 4 bases and J shed 1 base, with 10 bases lying between them. Germline V gives CDR1 SEHNR, CDR2 FQNEAQ (reference sequence). The CDR3, as DNA: TGTGCCAGCAGCTCCGGAGGGTTCCAAGAGACCCAGTACTTC. Encoded protein: CASSSGGFQETQYF.

A few counts support this clone. The CDR3 is CASSLGPNYEQYF. The CDR3 nucleotides read TGCGCCAGCAGCTTGGGACCGAACTACGAGCAGTACTTC. The genes are TRBV5-1 and TRBJ2-7, with D unclear. This CDR3 is 13 amino acids long. The V gene's germline CDR1 is SGHRS and CDR2 YFSETQ. V gave up 0 bases and J gave up 3 bases, with 7 bases separating them.

This sequence joins TRBV5-4 and TRBJ2-7; D is perhaps TRBD2 (5 bases). This CDR3 is built from 15 residues. The ends were cut back, 3 bases at V and 1 base at J, with 14 bases in the middle. Per germline, CDR1 SGHNT and CDR2 YYREEE (reference sequence). The CDR3 sequence: CASSSPPSGSYEQYF. CDR3 bases: TGTGCCAGCAGCTCCCCTCCGTCGGGGTCCTACGAGCAGTACTTC.

CDR3 coding DNA: TGTGCCAGCAGTGAAGACGAAATCAATCAGCCCCAGCATTTT. It is translated as CASSEDEINQPQHF. The chain links TRBV2 to TRBJ1-5; D unclear. Trimming stripped 1 base from V and 3 bases from J, with 7 bases between. CDR1 and CDR2 (germline): SNHLY, FYNNEI. The CDR3 extends over 14 amino acids.

V is TRBV11-2 and J is TRBJ1-2; a weak D match, TRBD1 (6 bases). CDR1 and CDR2 (germline): SGHAT, FQNNGV. Trimming pared 5 bases from V and 6 bases from J, leaving 13 bases between. The CDR3 is 13 amino acids. CDR3: CASSQGFGDGYTF. In DNA, the CDR3 is TGTGCCAGCAGCCAGGGGTTCGGGGATGGCTACACCTTC.

V and J are TRBV28 and TRBJ1-1; TRBD1 might be the D (6 bases). Trimming left V 8 bases short and J 11 bases short, with 12 bases between. This CDR3 contains 10 residues. Germline V gene lookup returns CDR1 MDHEN and CDR2 SYDVKM. The CDR3 coding sequence is TGTGCCAGCCACCAGCAGGGGGCTTTCTTT. This sequence encodes CASHQQGAFF.

This chain connects TRBV27 to TRBJ2-1; a weak D match, TRBD2 (5 bases). Between the trimmed V and J ends, which lost 5 bases and 8 bases, there was a span of 16 bases. The CDR3 has 14 residues. Germline loops: CDR1 MNHEY, CDR2 SMNVEV (reference sequence). Written as DNA, the CDR3 is TGTGCCAGCAGTCCCCGGAGGTTAGCTTATGAGCAGTTCTTC. This gives the protein CASSPRRLAYEQFF.

The rearrangement joins TRBV2 to TRBJ2-3; 8 bases align to TRBD2. CDR1 and CDR2 from the germline V gene are SNHLY and FYNNEI. This CDR3 has 14 residues. Trimming cost V 8 bases and J 1 base; bases outside gene matches: 5. This chain's CDR3 is CASGGTRGTDTQYF. For the CDR3, the DNA is TGTGCCAGCGGCGGGACTAGGGGCACAGATACGCAGTATTTT.

The chain combines TRBV7-6 with TRBJ2-7; D is uncertain. Trimming stripped 5 bases from V and 2 bases from J, with 10 bases between. Germline CDR1 reads SGHVS; CDR2 reads FNYEAQ. The CDR3 is made up of 13 amino acids. CDR3 sequence: CASSADGPYEQYF. Here the CDR3 DNA reads TGTGCCAGCAGCGCCGACGGTCCCTACGAGCAGTACTTC.

The rearrangement uses TRBV4-2 and TRBJ1-2; D possibly corresponds to TRBD1 (6 bases). Trimming left V 2 bases short and J 4 bases short, with 14 bases between. This CDR3 has 15 residues. Per germline, CDR1 LGHNA and CDR2 YNFKEQ. The CDR3 sequence: CASSQKGVGSYGYTF. CDR3 nucleotide sequence: TGTGCCAGCAGCCAAAAGGGGGTAGGGAGCTATGGCTACACCTTC.

The count of this clone is one. V and J are TRBV4-1 and TRBJ2-3, with D perhaps matching TRBD1 or TRBD2 (6 bases each). V dropped 0 bases and J dropped 3 bases, with 16 bases sitting between them. The length of the CDR3 is 17 residues. Germline V lookup: CDR1 MGHRA, CDR2 YSYEKL. The chain's CDR3 is CASSQDIGGPGTDTQYF. The CDR3 nucleotides read TGCGCCAGCAGCCAAGATATAGGGGGGCCGGGGACAGATACGCAGTATTTT.

The rearrangement links TRBV5-1 to TRBJ2-1; D might be TRBD2 (6 bases). V was pared by 0 bases and J by 9 bases, with 7 bases between. This CDR3 is built from 12 residues. Germline V gene lookup returns CDR1 SGHRS and CDR2 YFSETQ. The CDR3 DNA is TGCGCCAGCAGCTTGGTAGCGGTTGAGCAGTTCTTC. This codes for CASSLVAVEQFF.

The rearrangement links TRBV9 to TRBJ2-5; D gene ambiguous. V gave up 1 base and J gave up 2 bases, with 6 bases separating them. Germline CDR1 and CDR2: SGDLS and YYNGEE. This CDR3 has 13 amino acids. This chain's CDR3 is CASSVLDQETQYF. DNA of the CDR3: TGTGCCAGCAGCGTACTGGATCAAGAGACCCAGTACTTC. Supplemented by reference TRBV9 and TRBJ2-5, the full variable domain reads DSGVTQTPKHLITATGQRVTLRCSPRSGDLSVYWYQQSLDQGLQFLIQYYNGEERAKGNILERFSAQQFPDLHSELNLSSLELGDSALYFCASSVLDQETQYFGPGTRLLVL.